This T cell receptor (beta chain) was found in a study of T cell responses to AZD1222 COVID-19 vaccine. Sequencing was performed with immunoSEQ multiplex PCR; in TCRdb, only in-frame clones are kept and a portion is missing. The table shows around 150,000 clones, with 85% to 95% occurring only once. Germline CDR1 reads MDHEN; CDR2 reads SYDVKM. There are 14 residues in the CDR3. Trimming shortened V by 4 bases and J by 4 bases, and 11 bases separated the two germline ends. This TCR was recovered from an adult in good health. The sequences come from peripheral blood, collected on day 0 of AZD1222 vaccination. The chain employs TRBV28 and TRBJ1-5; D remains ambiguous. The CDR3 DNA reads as TGTGCCAGCAGTTACCCGGTCGAGAATCAGCCCCAGCATTTT. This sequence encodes CASSYPVENQPQHF.